Listed here are 28 T cell receptor beta chains from one sample, sequenced in a study of blood T cell repertoires in COVID-19. The protocol was immunoSEQ multiplex PCR, while the TCRdb copy is restricted to in-frame clones and leaves out a portion. The sample records approximately 90,000 clones, over 75% being singletons. The sample consisted of peripheral blood. All receptors come from a man in his sixties with acute or convalescent COVID-19.

The chain uses TRBV19 and TRBJ1-6; TRBD1 aligns across 9 bases. Germline V lookup: CDR1 LNHDA, CDR2 SQIVND (reference sequence). This CDR3 is built from 13 residues. V lost 5 bases and J lost 7; bases outside the gene matches: 0. The CDR3 reads CASSGTGNSPLHF. In DNA form, the CDR3 reads TGTGCCAGTAGTGGGACAGGGAATTCACCCCTCCACTTT.

The rearrangement joins TRBV5-1 to TRBJ2-2; 7 bases match TRBD2. V was clipped by 0 bases and J by 3 bases; unmatched bases: 5. Germline lookup yields CDR1 SGHRS and CDR2 YFSETQ. The CDR3 is 16 amino acids. CDR3 nucleotides: TGCGCCAGCAGCTTGGTAGCGGGCCTGGACACCGGGGAGCTGTTTTTT. It specifies CASSLVAGLDTGELFF.

The J gene is TRBJ2-1, the V gene TRBV7-2; 12 bases agree with TRBD2. CDR1 SGHTA and CDR2 FQGNSA come from the germline V gene. The CDR3 has 14 amino acids. J lost 10 bases, V lost 5 bases, and 6 bases had no gene match. CDR3 region: CASSLGLAGYEQFF. CDR3 sequence (DNA): TGTGCCAGCAGCCTCGGACTAGCGGGATACGAGCAGTTCTTC.

V is TRBV11-2 and J is TRBJ2-7; 9 bases are shared with TRBD2. CDR1 and CDR2 (germline): SGHAT, FQNNGV. The CDR3 consists of 15 residues. Trimming at V came to 0 bases and at J to 5 bases, leaving 5 bases not matched to a gene. CDR3 sequence reads: CASSLDLAGIHEQYF. The CDR3 nucleotides read TGTGCCAGCAGCTTAGATCTAGCGGGAATCCACGAGCAGTACTTC.

This sequence joins TRBV4-1 and TRBJ1-3; the match to TRBD1 covers 8 bases. Germline CDR1 is MGHRA and CDR2 is YSYEKL. This CDR3 is built from 16 residues. J lost 7 bases, V lost 3 bases, and 11 bases had no gene match. The CDR3 sequence: CASSHGRTGSMNTIYF. In DNA form, the CDR3 reads TGCGCCAGCAGCCACGGTCGGACAGGGAGTATGAACACCATATATTTT.

This rearrangement joins TRBV9 to TRBJ2-1, with TRBD2 as a possible D gene (6 bases). This CDR3 is 16 amino acids long. Germline CDR1 is SGDLS and CDR2 is YYNGEE. V lost 4 bases, J lost 7 bases, and 21 bases lay in between. CDR3 sequence (DNA): TGTGCCAGCAGCTTCTGGGGGACTTCGAAAGGAAATGAGCAGTTCTTC. Translation gives CASSFWGTSKGNEQFF.

CDR3 sequence: CASGSPRGQRSYEQYF. CDR3 DNA sequence: TGTGCTAGTGGTTCCCCGAGGGGGCAAAGGTCCTACGAGCAGTACTTC. The chain combines TRBV12-5 with TRBJ2-7, with 7 bases matching TRBD1. Germline loops: CDR1 LGHNT, CDR2 FRNRAP. Germline trimming cut 4 bases from V and 1 base from J; bases unmatched to any gene: 10. CDR3 length equals 16 residues. Filled out from reference TRBV12-5 and TRBJ2-7, the complete variable domain reads DARVTQTPRHKVTEMGQEVTMRCQPILGHNTVFWYRQTMMQGLELLAYFRNRAPLDDSGMPKDRFSAEMPDATLATLKIQPSEPRDSAVYFCASGSPRGQRSYEQYFGPGTRLTVT.

The rearrangement uses TRBV5-1 and TRBJ2-7, with 10 bases matching TRBD1. Germline V CDR1 and CDR2: SGHRS, YFSETQ. The CDR3 consists of 13 residues. J lost 6 bases, V lost 9 bases, and 9 bases had no gene match. The CDR3 here is CAKPGQGLSEQYF. The CDR3 nucleotides read TGCGCCAAGCCGGGACAGGGGCTCTCCGAGCAGTACTTC.

This clone was seen once. The chain employs TRBV7-2 and TRBJ2-1; TRBD2 agrees at 10 bases. The CDR3 has 16 residues. With 3 bases clipped from V and 5 bases from J, the junction kept 7 bases outside the gene matches. The germline V gene encodes CDR1 SGHTA and CDR2 FQGNSA. The CDR3 reads CASSFGERGGNNEQFF. The CDR3 DNA follows: TGTGCCAGCAGCTTTGGGGAGCGGGGGGGTAACAATGAGCAGTTCTTC. Using reference TRBV7-2 and TRBJ2-1 for the parts outside the CDR3, the full variable domain is GAGVSQSPSNKVTEKGKDVELRCDPISGHTALYWYRQSLGQGLEFLIYFQGNSAPDKSGLPSDRFSAERTGGSVSTLTIQRTQQEDSAVYLCASSFGERGGNNEQFFGPGTRLTVL.

This clone was seen just once. V and J are TRBV7-2 and TRBJ1-6; D is undetermined. The germline CDR1 and CDR2 sequences are SGHTA and FQGNSA. CDR3 length: 14 amino acids. Trimming took 1 base from V and 8 from J, leaving 9 bases between them. This CDR3 is CASSLVSRDSPLHF. CDR3 nucleotide sequence: TGTGCCAGCAGCTTAGTTTCGAGGGATTCACCCCTCCACTTT.

This chain connects TRBV29-1 to TRBJ2-5; tentative D call: TRBD1 (6 bases). The CDR3 length is 12 residues. From germline, CDR1 is SQVTM and CDR2 ANQGSEA. The V and J ends lost 7 bases and 2 bases respectively, with 11 bases between them. Here the CDR3 reads CSGGQQQETQYF. The CDR3 DNA is TGCAGCGGGGGACAACAACAAGAGACCCAGTACTTC.

This chain connects TRBV2 to TRBJ1-5, with 7 positions matching TRBD1. Losses at the gene ends were 5 bases for V and 0 bases for J; bases not matched to a gene: 7. The CDR3 covers 16 residues. Germline V CDR1 and CDR2: SNHLY, FYNNEI. The CDR3 spells CASSQDRPLSNQPQHF. The DNA of the CDR3 is TGTGCCAGCAGTCAGGACAGGCCTCTTAGCAATCAGCCCCAGCATTTT.

The V call is TRBV6-6, the J call TRBJ1-1; D gene unclear. Germline CDR1 and CDR2: MNHNY and SVGAGI (reference sequence). The V end lost 4 bases, the J end lost 3 bases, and 15 bases lay between the germline ends. The CDR3 spans 15 residues. The CDR3 region is CASSSPRRGYTEAFF. CDR3 nucleotide sequence: TGTGCCAGCAGTTCCCCGAGACGGGGATACACTGAAGCTTTCTTT.

This chain links TRBV7-7 with TRBJ1-6; D unclear. Germline CDR1 reads SSHAT; CDR2 reads FNYEAQ (reference sequence). V was cut by 2 bases and J by 11 bases, with 10 bases left in between. The CDR3 consists of 13 residues. The CDR3 DNA is TGTGCCAGCAGCTTAAGCAGGCAGGCACCCCTCCACTTT. The encoded protein is CASSLSRQAPLHF.

This clone was seen more than once but under ten times. The genes are TRBV5-1 and TRBJ1-2, with 7 positions matching TRBD1. Losses at the gene ends were 9 bases for V and 8 bases for J; bases not matched to a gene: 16. The CDR3 is 14 amino acids. In germline, CDR1 is SGHRS, CDR2 YFSETQ. The CDR3 DNA follows: TGCGCCACCGGACCTGCCGGGACAGACGGGGGCTACACCTTC. It translates to CATGPAGTDGGYTF.

This sequence joins TRBV18 and TRBJ2-2, with 10 bases identical to TRBD1. V trimming: 3 bases; J trimming: 3 bases; junction bases outside the gene matches: 1. The CDR3 length is 15 residues. Germline V gene lookup returns CDR1 KGHSH and CDR2 LQKENI. CDR3 nucleotides: TGTGCCAGCTCACCCGACAGGGGGCACACCGGGGAGCTGTTTTTT. It yields the protein CASSPDRGHTGELFF.

This clone was observed a handful of times. The V call is TRBV9, the J call TRBJ2-1; a weak D match, TRBD2 (5 bases). The V gene lost 0 bases and the J gene lost 3 bases, with 10 bases spanning the gap. CDR1 is SGDLS, CDR2 YYNGEE, per germline. The CDR3 runs to 15 residues. CDR3 bases: TGTGCCAGCAGCGTAGGAGGGAATAGCTACAATGAGCAGTTCTTC. Residues: CASSVGGNSYNEQFF.

The V gene is TRBV29-1, the J gene TRBJ1-2; possibly TRBD1 for D (6 bases). The CDR3 contains 13 residues. Germline V CDR1 and CDR2: SQVTM, ANQGSEA. V was cut by 5 bases and J by 5 bases, with 15 bases left in between. The CDR3 protein is CSVTRAGDYGYTF. CDR3 DNA sequence: TGCAGCGTTACAAGGGCAGGGGATTATGGCTACACCTTC. Full variable domain (remainder filled in from reference TRBV29-1 and TRBJ1-2): SAVISQKPSRDICQRGTSLTIQCQVDSQVTMMFWYRQQPGQSLTLIATANQGSEATYESGFVIDKFPISRPNLTFSTLTVSNMSPEDSSIYLCSVTRAGDYGYTFGSGTRLTVV.

The chain uses TRBV7-7 and TRBJ1-3, with D possibly being TRBD1 (6 bases). CDR1 SSHAT and CDR2 FNYEAQ come from the germline V gene (reference sequence). This CDR3 contains 15 residues. V dropped 3 bases and J dropped 4 bases, with 13 bases sitting between them. The DNA of the CDR3 is TGTGCCAGCAGCTTTCTCAGGGGTCCAGGAAACACCATATATTTT. It specifies CASSFLRGPGNTIYF.

The J gene is TRBJ1-6, the V gene TRBV3-1 (or the pseudogene TRBV3-2); no reliable D call. The CDR3 runs to 15 residues. V was pared by 1 base and J by 11 bases, with 15 bases between. Germline V gives CDR1 LGHDT, CDR2 YNNKEL (reference sequence). Here the CDR3 reads CASSQVGSNYAPLHF. The CDR3 coding sequence is TGTGCCAGCAGCCAAGTAGGTTCCAACTATGCACCCCTCCACTTT.

This clone was seen a single time. This specimen includes other DNA sequences encoding the same CDR3. The chain combines TRBV11-3 with TRBJ1-1, with D uncertain. Germline lookup yields CDR1 SGHNT and CDR2 YENEEA. Trimming cost V 5 bases and J 1 base, with 11 bases left between them. CDR3 length: 14 amino acids. The CDR3 loop reads CASSRGGRNTEAFF. CDR3 nucleotides: TGTGCCAGCAGCCGAGGAGGGCGGAACACTGAAGCTTTCTTT.

CDR3 region: CASSLSGAAPDTQYF. The CDR3 bases are TGTGCCAGTAGCCTTAGCGGGGCCGCCCCAGATACGCAGTATTTT. V gene TRBV19 combines with J gene TRBJ2-3, with 8 bases fitting TRBD2. The length of the CDR3 is 15 residues. Looked up from germline, CDR1 is LNHDA and CDR2 is SQIVND (reference sequence). V was pared by 6 bases and J by 4 bases, with 9 bases of the junction left unmatched.

V usage is TRBV5-3 and J usage is TRBJ1-2, with D perhaps matching TRBD1 (5 bases). TRBV5-3 is filed as an ORF, its function uncertain. The V gene lost 4 bases and the J gene lost 3 bases, with 22 bases spanning the gap. This CDR3 has 17 amino acids. The CDR3 nucleotides are TGTGCCAGAAGCCGGGGGGGACCTCCGCTTGGCCACTATGGCTACACCTTC. Its protein product is CARSRGGPPLGHYGYTF.

The chain carries TRBV5-1 and TRBJ1-2; the match to TRBD1 covers 10 bases. From germline, CDR1 is SGHRS and CDR2 YFSETQ. The CDR3 consists of 14 residues. The V gene end was trimmed by 4 bases and the J gene end by 6 bases; junction bases not matched to a gene: 6. Here the CDR3 reads CASSISGTGDGYTF. The CDR3 DNA is TGCGCCAGCAGCATATCCGGGACAGGGGATGGCTACACCTTC.

In its sample, this clone was seen a few times. The gene calls are TRBV11-2 and TRBJ2-7, with D possibly being TRBD2 (5 bases). V was shortened by 1 base and J by 5 bases, with 12 bases between the two germline ends. Per the germline V gene, CDR1 is SGHAT and CDR2 is FQNNGV. CDR3 length equals 14 residues. CDR3 residues: CASSLGASRDEQYF. The CDR3 DNA follows: TGTGCCAGCAGCTTAGGGGCTAGCCGGGACGAGCAGTACTTC.

The V gene is TRBV30, the J gene TRBJ1-1, with TRBD1 as a possible D gene (6 bases). Trimming stripped 4 bases from V and 0 bases from J, with 15 bases between. Germline V gene lookup returns CDR1 GTSNPN and CDR2 SVGIG (reference sequence). The length of the CDR3 is 15 residues. The CDR3 reads CAWTRGGGVNTEAFF. The CDR3 region has the DNA TGTGCCTGGACTCGGGGAGGGGGTGTGAACACTGAAGCTTTCTTT.

This clone was picked up one time. The rearrangement links TRBV9 to TRBJ2-1, with D maybe TRBD2 (6 bases). This CDR3 contains 13 residues. V gave up 0 bases and J gave up 10 bases, with 11 bases separating them. CDR1 and CDR2 (germline): SGDLS, YYNGEE. The DNA of the CDR3 is TGTGCCAGCAGCGTAGCACTAGCCGACGAGCAGTTCTTC. Residues: CASSVALADEQFF.

This clone was recorded once. V usage is TRBV2 and J usage is TRBJ1-5, with TRBD1 as a possible D gene (5 bases). CDR3 length: 13 residues. V lost 10 bases and J 3 bases, leaving 13 bases between the germline ends. Germline assignment: CDR1 SNHLY and CDR2 FYNNEI. CDR3 DNA: TGTGCCACCGTGCGGGACTCCAATCAGCCCCAGCATTTT. Translating gives CATVRDSNQPQHF. Together with reference TRBV2 and TRBJ1-5, the CDR3 gives the full variable domain: EPEVTQTPSHQVTQMGQEVILRCVPISNHLYFYWYRQILGQKVEFLVSFYNNEISEKSEIFDDQFSVERPDGSNFTLKIRSTKLEDSAMYFCATVRDSNQPQHFGDGTRLSIL.